The 4 T cell receptor beta chains below all came from one sample that was sequenced in a study of CD8 T cells in ankylosing spondylitis. Via MiXCR, TCRdb re-called the 5' RACE reads, giving one row per CDR3 protein. In the table there are approximately 140,000 distinct CDR3 sequences, roughly 8.8% of which are singletons. The material sequenced was blood, either unsorted or a sorted T cell fraction (not recorded which). Receptors originate from a male donor with ankylosing spondylitis or in good health (not recorded which).

J is TRBJ1-1 and V is TRBV4-3, with 11 bases identical to TRBD1. The CDR3 extends over 16 amino acids. The J segment lost 5 bases and the V segment lost 0 bases, leaving 5 bases of the junction unmatched. Germline CDR1 LGHNA, CDR2 YSLEER. The CDR3 protein is CASSQDLGTGGTEAFF. CDR3 bases: TGCGCCAGCAGCCAAGATCTAGGGACAGGGGGGACTGAAGCTTTCTTT.

This clonotype was detected a few times. The chain has TRBV7-2 and TRBJ2-3; 13 bases are a match to TRBD2. CDR1 SGHTA and CDR2 FQGNSA come from the germline V gene. CDR3 length: 17 residues. The trim removed 6 bases at V and 4 bases at J, leaving 10 bases unmatched. The CDR3 here is CASRPRTSGSASDTQYF. The CDR3 coding sequence is TGTGCCAGCAGACCACGGACTAGCGGGAGCGCATCAGATACGCAGTATTTT.

This clonotype has a count of ten or more. The chain recombines TRBV5-1 with TRBJ2-7, with 11 bases lining up with TRBD2. Germline values: CDR1 SGHRS, CDR2 YFSETQ. V gave up 6 bases and J gave up 0 bases; unmatched junction bases: 2. The CDR3 sequence is 14 residues long. For the CDR3, the DNA is TGCGCCAGCACGACTAGCGGGAACTCCTACGAGCAGTACTTC. Protein product: CASTTSGNSYEQYF.

There are many counts of this clonotype. This chain connects TRBV5-1 to TRBJ2-1, with a weak D call TRBD2 (6 bases). With 1 base removed from V and 5 bases from J, the gap between germline ends came to 13 bases. Germline CDR1 and CDR2: SGHRS and YFSETQ. The CDR3 length is 15 residues. CDR3 DNA: TGCGCCAGCAGCTTGAGTCTAGCGACAAACAATGAGCAGTTCTTC. The encoded protein is CASSLSLATNNEQFF.